The 20 T cell receptor beta chains presented below share a single source sample, sequenced in a study of cytomegalovirus exposure and HLA in healthy donors. Use of 60 Vbeta and 13 Jbeta primers characterized the PCR. TCRdb keeps only in-frame clones here, not all; method: immunoSEQ multiplex PCR. The table lists some 110,000 clones, around 75% of them singletons. The sample comprised PBMCs. The receptors originated from a woman aged 18-29 years in good health and CMV-seronegative.

The rearrangement joins TRBV28 to TRBJ2-7; 8 bases agree with TRBD1. Germline trimming cut 3 bases from V and 5 bases from J; bases unmatched to any gene: 9. The CDR3 is made up of 15 amino acids. Germline V gene lookup returns CDR1 MDHEN and CDR2 SYDVKM. CDR3 loop: CASSFRQGQVHEQYF. The DNA for the CDR3 is TGTGCCAGCAGTTTTCGACAGGGACAGGTCCACGAGCAGTACTTC. Full variable domain (outside the CDR3, taken from reference TRBV28 and TRBJ2-7): DVKVTQSSRYLVKRTGEKVFLECVQDMDHENMFWYRQDPGLGLRLIYFSYDVKMKEKGDIPEGYSVSREKKERFSLILESASTNQTSMYLCASSFRQGQVHEQYFGPGTRLTVT.

The rearrangement links TRBV10-2 to TRBJ2-7, with 9 bases matching TRBD1. The CDR3 spans 13 residues. CDR1 and CDR2 (germline): WSHSY, SAAADI. J lost 4 bases, V lost 7 bases, and 5 bases had no gene match. CDR3 region: CASTNRGLYEQYF. CDR3 DNA: TGCGCCAGCACTAACAGGGGGCTGTACGAGCAGTACTTC.

A word on this clone: The sample contains more than one DNA sequence encoding this CDR3. The chain joins TRBV4-1 to TRBJ1-1, with a tentative D call TRBD1 (5 bases). CDR1 and CDR2 from the germline V gene are MGHRA and YSYEKL. The V and J ends lost 4 bases and 1 base respectively, with 7 bases between them. The CDR3 has 13 amino acids. Here the CDR3 reads CASSPQGNTEAFF. The CDR3 region has the DNA TGCGCCAGCAGCCCTCAGGGGAACACTGAAGCTTTCTTT.

This CDR3 reads CASSQELRTSGGGETQYF. CDR3 nucleotide sequence: TGTGCCAGCAGCCAAGAACTTAGGACTAGCGGGGGTGGGGAGACCCAGTACTTC. The chain uses TRBV4-2 and TRBJ2-5; 13 nucleotides agree with TRBD2. CDR1 is LGHNA, CDR2 YNFKEQ, per germline. The J segment lost 5 bases and the V segment lost 0 bases, leaving 9 bases of the junction unmatched. CDR3 size: 18 residues.

This clone was seen a handful of times. This chain's CDR3 is CASSRRTSGGQETQYF. The CDR3 nucleotides read TGTGCCAGTAGTAGGCGGACTAGCGGGGGCCAAGAGACCCAGTACTTC. The chain recombines TRBV19 with TRBJ2-5, with 13 bases aligning to TRBD2. The CDR3 sequence is 16 residues long. Germline CDR1 and CDR2: LNHDA and SQIVND (reference sequence). The V segment lost 4 bases and the J segment 1 base; nucleotides outside the gene matches: 3.

This clone occurred a few times. The chain couples TRBV13 to TRBJ1-2; D gene ambiguous. Germline V lookup: CDR1 PRHDT, CDR2 FYEKMQ (reference sequence). V shed 5 bases and J shed 8 bases, with 15 bases lying between them. The CDR3 has 13 amino acids. This CDR3 reads CASSRDLRGGYTF. The CDR3 nucleotides are TGTGCCAGCAGCCGAGATCTCCGCGGGGGCTACACCTTC.

This clone appeared a few times. V gene TRBV18 combines with J gene TRBJ1-4; possibly TRBD1 for D (6 bases). The germline CDR1 and CDR2 sequences are KGHSH and LQKENI. V lost 1 base, J lost 6 bases, and 6 bases lay in between. CDR3 length equals 13 residues. CDR3 region: CASSPRQDEKLFF. In nucleotides, the CDR3 is TGTGCCAGCTCACCACGACAGGATGAAAAACTGTTTTTT.

The rearrangement links TRBV9 to TRBJ2-7; possible D gene TRBD1, 7 bases. The CDR3 loop spans 15 amino acids. Germline CDR1 and CDR2: SGDLS and YYNGEE. Between the trimmed V and J ends, which lost 3 bases and 2 bases, there was a span of 15 bases. In nucleotides, the CDR3 is TGTGCCAGCAGCGCCGGAGGGGGCAGCCCCTACGAGCAGTACTTC. Translated: CASSAGGGSPYEQYF. Full variable domain (rest looked up from reference TRBV9 and TRBJ2-7): DSGVTQTPKHLITATGQRVTLRCSPRSGDLSVYWYQQSLDQGLQFLIQYYNGEERAKGNILERFSAQQFPDLHSELNLSSLELGDSALYFCASSAGGGSPYEQYFGPGTRLTVT.

The chain recombines TRBV28 with TRBJ1-2, with D tentatively TRBD1 (5 bases). V lost 1 base and J lost 4, with 7 bases in between. The CDR3 is made up of 13 amino acids. Germline values: CDR1 MDHEN, CDR2 SYDVKM. The DNA for the CDR3 is TGTGCCAGCAGTTTATCCGGGGGCTATGGCTACACCTTC. Translating it yields CASSLSGGYGYTF.

This clone occurred once. The chain carries TRBV6-1 and TRBJ1-4; D gene ambiguous. Deletions cut 4 bases from V and 2 bases from J, with 8 bases between. This CDR3 is 14 amino acids long. Germline V gene lookup returns CDR1 MNHNS and CDR2 SASEGT. The CDR3 is CASSGHQTNEKLFF. The CDR3 coding sequence is TGTGCCAGCAGTGGCCATCAGACTAATGAAAAACTGTTTTTT.

The genes are TRBV10-3 and TRBJ2-5; a possible D gene is TRBD1 (6 bases). Germline V lookup: CDR1 ENHRY, CDR2 SYGVKD. The CDR3 spans 13 residues. The ends were cut back, 5 bases at V and 5 bases at J, with 12 bases in the middle. The CDR3 DNA sequence: TGTGCCATCAGTAGCAGGGGTGCGGAGACCCAGTACTTC. Translation gives CAISSRGAETQYF.

This clone was counted a few times. The rearrangement joins TRBV28 to TRBJ1-1; unclear D gene. This CDR3 comprises 13 residues. CDR1 and CDR2 (germline): MDHEN, SYDVKM. Trimming removed 5 bases at V and 0 bases at J, with 7 bases between. The CDR3 is CASSVTVNTEAFF. The CDR3 DNA is TGTGCCAGCAGTGTAACTGTGAACACTGAAGCTTTCTTT. The variable domain in full, with the rest retrieved from reference TRBV28 and TRBJ1-1, is DVKVTQSSRYLVKRTGEKVFLECVQDMDHENMFWYRQDPGLGLRLIYFSYDVKMKEKGDIPEGYSVSREKKERFSLILESASTNQTSMYLCASSVTVNTEAFFGQGTRLTVV.

This chain uses TRBV28 with TRBJ1-2; 9 bases fit TRBD1. The trim removed 3 bases at V and 9 bases at J, leaving 8 bases unmatched. The CDR3 is made up of 14 amino acids. Germline assignment: CDR1 MDHEN and CDR2 SYDVKM. The CDR3 loop is CASSFRGQGIRYTF. The CDR3 DNA sequence: TGTGCCAGCAGTTTCAGGGGACAGGGTATTCGCTACACCTTC.

V and J are TRBV5-1 and TRBJ1-1, with a tentative D call TRBD1 (5 bases). V was trimmed by 4 bases and J by 2 bases, leaving 15 bases between them. Per germline, CDR1 SGHRS and CDR2 YFSETQ. This CDR3 has 15 amino acids. The CDR3 DNA reads TGCGCCAGCAGCGTAGACGGACATCTCAACACTGAAGCTTTCTTT. This encodes CASSVDGHLNTEAFF.

The chain uses TRBV2 and TRBJ1-5, with a possible D match to TRBD1 (6 bases). This CDR3 comprises 14 residues. CDR1 and CDR2 from the germline V gene are SNHLY and FYNNEI. V was cut by 4 bases and J by 7 bases, with 14 bases left in between. CDR3 protein: CASSATGPRQPQHF. The CDR3 nucleotides read TGTGCCAGCAGTGCAACAGGGCCCCGGCAGCCCCAGCATTTT.

V and J are TRBV28 and TRBJ1-4; D gene ambiguous. The germline gives CDR1 MDHEN, CDR2 SYDVKM. V shed 3 bases and J shed 4 bases, with 9 bases lying between them. This CDR3 is 14 amino acids long. Here the CDR3 DNA reads TGTGCCAGCAGTTTCCGAGGGAATAATGAAAAACTGTTTTTT. It encodes CASSFRGNNEKLFF.

V gene TRBV4-1 combines with J gene TRBJ1-2, with D maybe TRBD1 (6 bases). Germline-derived CDR1 and CDR2 are MGHRA and YSYEKL. The CDR3 is made up of 14 amino acids. Trimming pared 4 bases from V and 3 bases from J, leaving 12 bases between. Written as DNA, the CDR3 is TGCGCCAGCAGCCCAGGGGCGATAGACTATGGCTACACCTTC. It encodes CASSPGAIDYGYTF.

This clone occurred a few times. V and J are TRBV5-4 and TRBJ1-5, with D uncertain. The germline V gene encodes CDR1 SGHNT and CDR2 YYREEE (reference sequence). The CDR3 is made up of 13 amino acids. The V and J ends lost 2 bases and 7 bases respectively, with 10 bases between them. The CDR3 reads CASSFGGSQPQHF. The CDR3 DNA reads TGTGCCAGCAGCTTTGGAGGGAGCCAGCCCCAGCATTTT.

The sample holds one count of this clone. The rearrangement links TRBV6-1 to TRBJ1-1, with TRBD1 matching 10 bases. The V gene's germline CDR1 is MNHNS and CDR2 SASEGT. The CDR3 is 14 amino acids. The junction had 12 bases not matched to a gene; V was cut back by 6 bases and J by 11 bases. The CDR3, as DNA: TGTGCCAGCAGCCGGGACAGGGGAACTCTTAGGGCTTTCTTT. This encodes CASSRDRGTLRAFF.

This clone was observed a few times. The gene calls are TRBV19 and TRBJ2-1; maybe TRBD2 (6 bases). Trimming cost V 9 bases and J 1 base, with 13 bases left between them. This CDR3 comprises 14 residues. CDR1 and CDR2 (germline): LNHDA, SQIVND (reference sequence). CDR3 sequence reads: CASTPGTSYNEQFF. Written as DNA, the CDR3 is TGTGCCAGCACCCCGGGGACTTCCTACAATGAGCAGTTCTTC.